This T cell receptor beta chain is drawn from a study of cytomegalovirus exposure and HLA in healthy donors. Notes on the study in general: As a later analysis revealed, most CMV-associated TCR beta chains appeared HLA-restricted.

Notes on this clone: Its antigen is as yet unknown.

The PCR contained 60 Vbeta and 13 Jbeta primers. Method: immunoSEQ multiplex PCR; TCRdb's copy keeps in-frame clones and lacks some. The sample carries 99,000 or so clones, 83% recorded once. V was cut by 4 bases and J by 7 bases, with 11 bases left in between. The germline V gene encodes CDR1 PRHDT and CDR2 FYEKMQ (reference sequence). The CDR3 is made up of 13 amino acids. The J gene is TRBJ2-1, the V gene TRBV13; no firm D call. What was sequenced was PBMCs. This TCR derives from a man younger than 30 in good health and CMV-seronegative. The CDR3 nucleotides read TGTGCCAGCAGCTCGACCCTCGGGAATGAGCAGTTCTTC. It translates to CASSSTLGNEQFF.